This paragraph covers one T cell receptor (beta chain) sequence. The sample holds many counts of this clonotype. Its specific antigen is unknown. No base qualities exist here, and no much larger clone lies one base off it. This sample is drawn from a study of CD8 T cells in ankylosing spondylitis (dated by TCRdb to 2017 to 2019). Study-wide context: To find TCR variants linked to disease, the study profiled T cell receptor beta repertoires in ankylosing spondylitis patients and healthy donors. In total, the full study cohort was made up of about 99 healthy donors and 25 ankylosing spondylitis patients. Peripheral blood was sampled, and synovial fluid was additionally collected from ankylosing spondylitis patients. The investigation overall reported the following: A TCR beta motif made up of several highly homologous amino acid variants appeared to be characteristic of blood from ankylosing spondylitis patients. The disease-linked clones showed a CD8+ phenotype and occurred at relatively low frequencies in peripheral blood. The disease-linked clones were reported as significantly enriched in matched synovial fluid samples from ankylosing spondylitis patients. Some motif variants had previously been reported in the synovial fluid and blood of reactive arthritis patients, which suggests shared mechanisms of disease initiation.

CDR1 and CDR2, looked up from the germline V gene, are SGHTA and FQGNSA. Including the terminal cysteine and phenylalanine, the CDR3 comprises 14 residues. Only the CDR3 portion is preserved as DNA: 42 bases, with reading frame beginning at the first base. Trimming costs V 6 bases and J 3 bases, and their ends lie 14 bases apart. The run used an Illumina HiSeq 2500. TCR beta libraries were prepared by quantitative 5'-RACE with molecular barcodes. On the study's bioinformatics: A new computational method based on a probabilistic model of VDJ rearrangement was used to identify disease-linked TCR variants. TCRdb's own reprocessing of the public reads used fastp at Q25 and MiXCR and kept productive beta chains. Each record represents a unique CDR3 protein, reported with the most common genes and DNA among its rows. For this entry, the V and J calls and clone size follow TCRdb and not the study's own pipeline. Within this sample are about 100,000 distinct CDR3 sequences, with 7.5% to 9% of them counted one time only. Approximately 9.9% of the sample comes from the top ten.

Source material: blood, either unsorted or a sorted T cell fraction (not recorded which). The chain uses TRBV7-2 and TRBJ1-2, with the D segment identity uncertain. This TCR derives from a male donor with ankylosing spondylitis or in good health (not recorded which). The CDR3 protein sequence reads: CASSPDGLDYGYTF. The sequenced DNA is TGTGCCAGCAGTCCTGACGGTCTGGACTATGGCTACACCTTC. Joined to the reference TRBV7-2 and TRBJ1-2 proteins, this CDR3 gives the full variable domain: GAGVSQSPSNKVTEKGKDVELRCDPISGHTALYWYRQSLGQGLEFLIYFQGNSAPDKSGLPSDRFSAERTGGSVSTLTIQRTQQEDSAVYLCASSPDGLDYGYTFGSGTRLTVV.